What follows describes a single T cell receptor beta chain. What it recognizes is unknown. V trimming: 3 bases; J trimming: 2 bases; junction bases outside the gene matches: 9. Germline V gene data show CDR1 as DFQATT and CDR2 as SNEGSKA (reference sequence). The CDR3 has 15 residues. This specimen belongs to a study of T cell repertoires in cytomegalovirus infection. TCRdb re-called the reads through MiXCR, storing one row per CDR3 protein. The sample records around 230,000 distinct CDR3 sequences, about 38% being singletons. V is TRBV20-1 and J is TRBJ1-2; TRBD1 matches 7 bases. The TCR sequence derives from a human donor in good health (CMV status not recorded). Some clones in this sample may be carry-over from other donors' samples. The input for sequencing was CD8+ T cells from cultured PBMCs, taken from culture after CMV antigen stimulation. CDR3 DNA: TGCAGTGCTAGTGCACAGGGGTTGATGAACTATGGCTACACCTTC. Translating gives CSASAQGLMNYGYTF.